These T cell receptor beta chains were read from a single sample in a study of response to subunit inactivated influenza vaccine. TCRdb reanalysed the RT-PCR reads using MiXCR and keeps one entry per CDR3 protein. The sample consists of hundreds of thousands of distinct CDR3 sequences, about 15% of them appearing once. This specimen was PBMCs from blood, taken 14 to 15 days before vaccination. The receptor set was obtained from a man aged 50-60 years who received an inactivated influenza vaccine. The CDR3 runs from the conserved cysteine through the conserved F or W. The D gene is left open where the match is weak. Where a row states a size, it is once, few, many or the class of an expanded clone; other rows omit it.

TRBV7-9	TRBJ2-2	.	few	CASSFRQSSIGELFF	TGTGCCAGCAGCTTTCGACAGAGTAGCATCGGGGAGCTGTTTTTT
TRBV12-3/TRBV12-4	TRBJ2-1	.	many	CASSPSSGRGDHNEQFF	TGTGCCAGCAGCCCATCCTCGGGGCGGGGAGATCACAATGAGCAGTTCTTC
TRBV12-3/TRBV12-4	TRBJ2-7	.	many	CASSFPGSVQYF	TGTGCCAGCAGTTTCCCCGGCAGTGTGCAGTACTTC
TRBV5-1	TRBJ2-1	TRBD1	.	CASSARSPGQGANSYNEQFF	TGCGCCAGCAGCGCCCGTTCACCGGGACAGGGGGCCAACTCCTACAATGAGCAGTTCTTC
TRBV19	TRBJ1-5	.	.	CASSMIASNQPQHF	TGTGCCAGTAGTATGATTGCTAGCAATCAGCCCCAGCATTTT
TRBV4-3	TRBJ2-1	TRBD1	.	CASSPGTGGVEKQFF	TGCGCCAGCAGCCCCGGGACAGGGGGAGTCGAGAAGCAGTTCTTC
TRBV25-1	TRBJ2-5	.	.	CASSDGRDLRETQYF	TGTGCCAGCAGTGATGGGCGGGACTTGAGGGAGACCCAGTACTTC
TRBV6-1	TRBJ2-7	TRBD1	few	CASSEGPGQGAQNEQYF	TGTGCCAGCAGTGAAGGCCCGGGACAGGGGGCACAAAACGAGCAGTACTTC
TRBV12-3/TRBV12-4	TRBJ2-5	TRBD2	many	CASSGRTSGETQYF	TGTGCCAGCAGTGGCCGGACTAGCGGAGAGACCCAGTACTTC
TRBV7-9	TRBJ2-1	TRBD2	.	CASSFLAGGLGEQFF	TGTGCCAGCAGCTTTCTAGCGGGGGGACTGGGTGAGCAGTTCTTC
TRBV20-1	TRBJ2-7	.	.	CSASPLTDLSYEQYF	TGCAGTGCTAGTCCCCTCACGGACCTCTCCTACGAGCAGTACTTC
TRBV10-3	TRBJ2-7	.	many	CATIPATYTEQYF	TGTGCAACAATCCCGGCTACCTACACGGAGCAGTACTTC
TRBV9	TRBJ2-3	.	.	CASSVGPRVDTQYF	TGTGCCAGCAGCGTAGGGCCCCGGGTAGATACGCAGTATTTT
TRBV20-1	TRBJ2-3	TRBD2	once	CSARDPTSGKTDTQYF	TGCAGTGCTAGAGATCCGACTAGCGGGAAGACAGATACGCAGTATTTT
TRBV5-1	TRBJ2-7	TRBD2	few	CASSWGGQYEQYF	TGCGCCAGCAGCTGGGGGGGTCAGTACGAGCAGTACTTC
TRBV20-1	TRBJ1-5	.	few	CTTGGLGPQHF	TGCACCACTGGGGGGCTAGGGCCCCAGCATTTT
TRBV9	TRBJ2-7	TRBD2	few	CASSPGTSGSHAYEQYF	TGTGCCAGCAGCCCGGGGACTAGCGGGAGCCATGCCTACGAGCAGTACTTC
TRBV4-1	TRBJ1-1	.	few	CASGLNTEAFF	TGCGCCAGCGGACTGAACACTGAAGCTTTCTTT
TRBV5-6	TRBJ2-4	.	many	CASSLGTTDIQYF	TGTGCCAGCAGCTTGGGGACGACGGACATTCAGTACTTC
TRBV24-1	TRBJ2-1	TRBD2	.	CATSDPARLAGGGEQFF	TGTGCCACCAGTGATCCCGCCCGGCTAGCGGGAGGGGGTGAGCAGTTCTTC
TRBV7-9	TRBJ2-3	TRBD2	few	CASSIRGLAGTDTQYF	TGTGCCAGCAGCATACGGGGACTAGCGGGCACAGATACGCAGTATTTT
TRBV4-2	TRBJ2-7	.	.	CASSHRTGGEEQYF	TGTGCCAGCAGCCACCGGACAGGAGGGGAGGAGCAGTACTTC
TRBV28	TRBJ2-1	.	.	CASSLRVAVYNEQFF	TGTGCCAGCAGTTTAAGAGTTGCGGTATACAATGAGCAGTTCTTC
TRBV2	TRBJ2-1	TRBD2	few	CASSDLREAPYNEQFF	TGTGCCAGCAGTGACCTGCGGGAGGCTCCCTACAATGAGCAGTTCTTC
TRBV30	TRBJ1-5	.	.	CAWSRPGQPQHF	TGTGCCTGGAGCAGGCCGGGTCAGCCCCAGCATTTT
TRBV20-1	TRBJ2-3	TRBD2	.	CSARSPSGRFADTQYF	TGCAGTGCTAGGAGTCCTAGCGGGAGGTTTGCAGATACGCAGTATTTT
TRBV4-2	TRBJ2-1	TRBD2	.	CASSQVTSGSHEQFF	TGTGCCAGCAGCCAAGTAACTAGCGGGAGCCATGAGCAGTTCTTC
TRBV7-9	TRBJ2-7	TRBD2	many	CASSSGLAGEQYF	TGTGCCAGCAGTTCGGGACTAGCGGGAGAGCAGTACTTC
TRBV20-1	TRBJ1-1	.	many	CSARDHDEAFF	TGCAGTGCCAGAGACCACGATGAAGCTTTCTTT
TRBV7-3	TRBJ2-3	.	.	CASSLNGGTGDTQYF	TGTGCCAGCAGCTTAAATGGGGGGACGGGAGATACGCAGTATTTT
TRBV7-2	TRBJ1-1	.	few	CASSATGSTEAFF	TGTGCCAGCAGCGCAACAGGGAGTACTGAAGCTTTCTTT
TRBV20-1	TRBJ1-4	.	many	CSAPLRGTNEKLFF	TGCAGTGCTCCCCTCCGGGGGACTAATGAAAAACTGTTTTTT
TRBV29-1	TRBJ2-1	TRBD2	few	CSVERDPGLAGVGSYNEQFF	TGCAGCGTTGAAAGAGACCCGGGACTAGCGGGAGTTGGGTCCTACAATGAGCAGTTCTTC
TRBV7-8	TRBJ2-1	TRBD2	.	CASSLALAGAGEQFF	TGTGCCAGCAGCTTAGCACTAGCGGGGGCGGGTGAGCAGTTCTTC
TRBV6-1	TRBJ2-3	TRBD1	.	CASSEPTGGMADTQYF	TGTGCCAGCAGTGAACCTACAGGGGGGATGGCAGATACGCAGTATTTT
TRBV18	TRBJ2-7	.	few	CASSPYTGFYEQYF	TGTGCCAGCTCCCCCTACACGGGATTCTACGAGCAGTACTTC
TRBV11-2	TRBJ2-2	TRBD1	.	CASSSIPGQNSIAGELFF	TGTGCCAGCAGCTCCATTCCGGGACAGAATAGTATTGCCGGGGAGCTGTTTTTT